Presented here are 14 T cell receptor beta chains from one specimen sequenced in a study of regulatory T cells in long-lasting Graves disease. Time point noted: newly diagnosed GD, antithyroid drugs for less than 3 months. Scientists built the TCR library using RNA that was extracted from PBMCs. Arm-PCR of CDR3 regions and iRepertoire HTBI primers were used to build TCR beta libraries. TCRdb redid the calling of the multiplex PCR reads with MiXCR, one entry per CDR3 protein. The sample includes roughly 420,000 distinct CDR3 sequences, 15% of them seen just once. The starting material was peripheral blood mononuclear cells (PBMCs), obtained at new diagnosis, from a patient treated with antithyroid drugs. These receptors originate from a female donor with Graves disease.

V usage is TRBV5-5 and J usage is TRBJ2-7; D call uncertain. Looked up from germline, CDR1 is SGHKS and CDR2 is YYEKEE (reference sequence). V lost 1 base and J 2 bases, leaving 4 bases between the germline ends. This CDR3 spans 12 amino acids. CDR3 DNA: TGTGCCAGCAGCTTGAAGGCCTACGAGCAGTACTTC. Translated, it gives CASSLKAYEQYF.

This rearrangement joins TRBV18 to TRBJ2-5, with D maybe TRBD1 (6 bases). CDR3 length: 14 amino acids. V lost 2 bases and J lost 5, with 12 bases in between. The germline V gene encodes CDR1 KGHSH and CDR2 LQKENI. CDR3 sequence (DNA): TGTGCCAGCTCACCAGGGACATCTGGGGAGACCCAGTACTTC. This sequence encodes CASSPGTSGETQYF.

This clonotype was observed a handful of times. This sequence joins TRBV29-1 and TRBJ2-1; 7 positions match TRBD2. V dropped 6 bases and J dropped 4; count of bases not matched to a gene: 6. Germline V gives CDR1 SQVTM, CDR2 ANQGSEA. The CDR3 is 13 amino acids. As DNA, the CDR3 is TGCAGCGTATCCGGGACTAATTACAATGAGCAGTTCTTC. Its translation is CSVSGTNYNEQFF.

The sample holds a few counts of this clonotype. The chain recombines TRBV4-3 with TRBJ2-5; 7 positions match TRBD1. There are 13 residues in the CDR3. J was trimmed by 1 base and V by 8 bases; bases with no gene match: 4. Germline V gives CDR1 LGHNA, CDR2 YSLEER. As DNA, the CDR3 is TGCGCCAGCGGGACAGAAATCCAAGAGACCCAGTACTTC. This translates into CASGTEIQETQYF.

There are a few counts of this clonotype. The chain links TRBV5-1 to TRBJ1-1; no clear D. This CDR3 spans 13 amino acids. Germline lookup yields CDR1 SGHRS and CDR2 YFSETQ. Trimming cost V 4 bases and J 2 bases, with 9 bases left between them. The CDR3, as DNA: TGCGCCAGCAGCCCCCACGCTAACACTGAAGCTTTCTTT. Protein: CASSPHANTEAFF.

This clonotype was detected many times. The chain joins TRBV19 to TRBJ2-2; no definite D call. Trimming took 9 bases from V and 5 from J, leaving 7 bases between them. The CDR3 totals 11 residues. From germline, CDR1 is LNHDA and CDR2 SQIVND (reference sequence). CDR3 residues: CASSRTGELFF. In nucleotides, the CDR3 is TGTGCCAGCAGCCGGACCGGGGAGCTGTTTTTT.

This clonotype was detected many times. The rearrangement uses TRBV7-9 and TRBJ1-1; 7 bases line up with TRBD1. J lost 7 bases, V lost 7 bases, and 12 bases had no gene match. The CDR3 loop spans 14 amino acids. Germline V gene lookup returns CDR1 SEHNR and CDR2 FQNEAQ (reference sequence). CDR3 sequence (DNA): TGTGCCAGCACCCCAGCGGTCAGGGGGATTGAAGCTTTCTTT. Protein product: CASTPAVRGIEAFF.

The chain couples TRBV28 to TRBJ2-4; no clear D gene. CDR3 length: 12 residues. V was pared by 6 bases and J by 5 bases, with 8 bases between. Germline CDR1 and CDR2: MDHEN and SYDVKM. CDR3 in DNA: TGTGCCAGCAGCTCCACCGAAAACATTCAGTACTTC. It yields the protein CASSSTENIQYF.

In this sample, this clonotype turned up many times. J is TRBJ1-1 and V is TRBV27; 8 bases fit TRBD1. Germline assignment: CDR1 MNHEY and CDR2 SMNVEV (reference sequence). This CDR3 has 15 residues. The J segment lost 1 base and the V segment lost 2 bases, leaving 3 bases of the junction unmatched. The DNA of the CDR3 is TGTGCCAGCAGTTTAGACAGGGGTCCGAACACTGAAGCTTTCTTT. Translated: CASSLDRGPNTEAFF.

This clonotype has ten or more counts. This sequence joins TRBV2 and TRBJ2-1; 9 positions match TRBD1. Germline-derived CDR1 and CDR2 are SNHLY and FYNNEI. The CDR3 consists of 14 residues. Unmatched junction bases numbered 11, after V lost 8 bases and J lost 9 bases. The CDR3 sequence is CASLDRGYGGEQFF. In nucleotides, the CDR3 is TGTGCCAGCTTAGACAGGGGGTACGGCGGTGAGCAGTTCTTC.

A few counts support this clonotype. The chain carries TRBV6-1 and TRBJ1-1; D is unresolved. The V end lost 6 bases, the J end lost 3 bases, and 14 bases lay between the germline ends. This CDR3 contains 14 residues. The germline V gene encodes CDR1 MNHNS and CDR2 SASEGT. DNA of the CDR3: TGTGCCAGCAGGTCAAGGGAGGGAGACACTGAAGCTTTCTTT. It is translated as CASRSREGDTEAFF.

This clonotype was recorded many times. The rearrangement joins TRBV4-1 to TRBJ2-3; TRBD1 matches 9 bases. The CDR3 sequence is 19 residues long. Unmatched junction bases numbered 18, after V lost 4 bases and J lost 4 bases. Germline V CDR1 and CDR2: MGHRA, YSYEKL. The DNA for the CDR3 is TGCGCCAGCAGCCGAAACCTTAATCCCTCGGGACAGGGATCAGATACGCAGTATTTT. Its protein is CASSRNLNPSGQGSDTQYF.

The sample holds many counts of this clonotype. This CDR3 reads CASTETGTTEAFF. The CDR3 DNA reads as TGCGCCAGCACGGAGACAGGGACCACTGAAGCTTTCTTT. The genes are TRBV4-3 and TRBJ1-1; 7 bases align to TRBD1. The CDR3 is made up of 13 amino acids. In germline, CDR1 is LGHNA, CDR2 YSLEER. Unmatched junction bases numbered 6, after V lost 7 bases and J lost 4 bases.

This clonotype has at least ten counts. The chain combines TRBV27 with TRBJ2-1; 7 bases agree with TRBD1. Germline CDR1 reads MNHEY; CDR2 reads SMNVEV (reference sequence). CDR3 size: 15 residues. With V trimmed by 7 bases and J by 0 bases, 6 bases remained unmatched. CDR3: CASIGQESSYNEQFF. The CDR3 DNA is TGTGCCAGCATCGGACAGGAAAGCTCCTACAATGAGCAGTTCTTC.